This T cell receptor beta chain comes out of a study of Ad26.COV2.S vaccination and SARS-CoV-2 variants. Repertoires were generated with immunoSEQ multiplex PCR, while TCRdb's copy carries only in-frame clones and drops some. The sample contains about 98,000 clones, around 82% of which appear only once. This TCR was sampled from a human donor who had recovered from COVID-19. Material: peripheral blood, obtained after recovery from COVID-19.

CDR3 DNA: TGCAGCGTAGGCGGTCGGGATACGCAGTATTTT. Translated: CSVGGRDTQYF. The chain is built from TRBV29-1 and TRBJ2-3; D gene unclear. The CDR3 runs 11 residues. Germline CDR1 reads SQVTM; CDR2 reads ANQGSEA. Trimming stripped 6 bases from V and 6 bases from J, with 10 bases between.